Presented here are 31 T cell receptor beta chains from one specimen sequenced in a study of T cells in Graves' hyperthyroidism and ophthalmopathy. Researchers took RNA transcripts and amplified the TCR beta CDR3 regions from them. Initially, a first-round RT-PCR of the TCR CDR3 employed the HTBI primer set. MiXCR, applied by TCRdb to the multiplex PCR reads, yields one record per CDR3 protein. The sample holds approximately 600,000 distinct CDR3 sequences, roughly 20% seen once. The sample taken for sequencing was blood. These receptors were taken from a man younger than 40 with Graves' ophthalmopathy.

This clonotype was counted at least ten times. The CDR3 sequence: CASSLAGGEQFF. The CDR3 DNA follows: TGCGCCAGCAGCTTAGCCGGCGGGGAGCAGTTCTTC. The chain couples TRBV5-1 to TRBJ2-1; D is perhaps TRBD2 (5 bases). Germline V gene lookup returns CDR1 SGHRS and CDR2 YFSETQ. This CDR3 contains 12 residues. V shed 2 bases and J shed 10 bases, with 10 bases lying between them.

V usage is TRBV6-2 or TRBV6-3 and J usage is TRBJ2-1, with 8 bases lining up with TRBD1. The CDR3 is 12 amino acids. Germline values: CDR1 MNHEY, CDR2 SVGEGT. The V and J ends lost 7 bases and 9 bases, in that order; junction bases with no gene match: 5. The CDR3: CASIQGVSEQFF. The CDR3, as DNA: TGTGCCAGCATACAGGGGGTTAGTGAGCAGTTCTTC.

In regard to this clonotype: One junction end disagrees with the germline gene, perhaps due to a read error. V gene TRBV10-3 combines with J gene TRBJ2-7; D call uncertain. There are 14 residues in the CDR3. CDR1 is ENHRY and CDR2 is SYGVKD in the germline V gene. Here the CDR3 reads CAISASGRDYEQYF. CDR3 DNA: TGCGCCATCAGTGCCTCAGGACGAGACTACGAGCAGTACTTC.

This clonotype came up many times. Compared with germline, one end of the junction differs, possibly owing to a read error. J is TRBJ2-7 and V is TRBV4-1; 10 positions match TRBD1. The CDR3 is 14 amino acids. Germline lookup yields CDR1 MGHRA and CDR2 YSYEKL. The CDR3 spells CASSQPGQGYEQYF. CDR3 nucleotide sequence: TGTGCCAGCTCACAACCGGGACAGGGGTACGAGCAGTACTTC.

This chain links TRBV20-1 with TRBJ2-1, with 14 bases aligning to TRBD2. The germline CDR1 and CDR2 sequences are DFQATT and SNEGSKA (reference sequence). The V segment lost 4 bases and the J segment 7 bases; nucleotides outside the gene matches: 6. The CDR3 is 15 residues long. The CDR3, as DNA: TGCAGTGCTAAACATGGGACTAGCGGGAGAAATGAGCAGTTCTTC. It encodes CSAKHGTSGRNEQFF.

This chain joins TRBV18 and TRBJ2-4, with 7 bases identical to TRBD1. In germline, CDR1 is KGHSH, CDR2 LQKENI. There are 15 residues in the CDR3. Unmatched junction bases numbered 8, after V lost 6 bases and J lost 3 bases. CDR3 nucleotides: TGTGCCAGCTCTCGGACAGGAAGGGGCAAAAACATTCAGTACTTC. Amino acids: CASSRTGRGKNIQYF.

V and J are TRBV12-3 or TRBV12-4 and TRBJ2-2, with D hard to call. The CDR3 consists of 13 residues. Trimming shortened V by 7 bases and J by 0 bases, and 6 bases separated the two germline ends. CDR3 in amino acids: CASMGANTGELFF. CDR3 sequence (DNA): TGTGCCAGCATGGGCGCGAACACCGGGGAGCTGTTTTTT.

The sample holds a few counts of this clonotype. The chain links TRBV6-6 to TRBJ1-5; no clear D gene. Trimming removed 0 bases at V and 9 bases at J, with 9 bases between. Per germline, CDR1 MNHNY and CDR2 SVGAGI (reference sequence). CDR3 length: 13 amino acids. This chain's CDR3 is CASSYSGWAPQHF. CDR3 DNA: TGTGCCAGCAGTTACTCAGGGTGGGCGCCCCAGCATTTT.

This clonotype was seen a few times. The CDR3 DNA follows: TGTGCCAGCAGGTACATGAGCTCCTACAATGAGCAGTTCTTC. Translating gives CASRYMSSYNEQFF. The chain joins TRBV6-2 or TRBV6-3 to TRBJ2-1; D remains unclear. Between the trimmed V and J ends, which lost 6 bases and 0 bases, there was a span of 9 bases. CDR3 length: 14 residues. Germline V CDR1 and CDR2: MNHEY, SVGEGT.

This chain links TRBV7-9 with TRBJ2-2; tentatively, D is TRBD2 (5 bases). CDR3 length equals 15 residues. V lost 0 bases, J lost 3 bases, and 8 bases lay in between. Germline V gene data show CDR1 as SEHNR and CDR2 as FQNEAQ (reference sequence). The CDR3 DNA follows: TGTGCCAGCAGCTTAGCGCGAGGGTACACCGGGGAGCTGTTTTTT. This translates into CASSLARGYTGELFF.

This clonotype has ten or more counts. This chain joins TRBV6-2 or TRBV6-3 and TRBJ2-7, with D possibly being TRBD2 (5 bases). The CDR3 contains 15 residues. Germline V lookup: CDR1 MNHEY, CDR2 SVGEGT. Trimming stripped 7 bases from V and 7 bases from J, with 23 bases between. The CDR3 loop reads CASTQLRGSSKEQYF. CDR3 sequence (DNA): TGTGCCAGCACTCAGCTCCGGGGTAGCAGTAAGGAGCAGTACTTC.

Ten or more counts support this clonotype. This rearrangement joins TRBV13 to TRBJ2-7; 7 nucleotides align to TRBD1. J lost 2 bases, V lost 6 bases, and 4 bases had no gene match. The germline CDR1 and CDR2 sequences are PRHDT and FYEKMQ (reference sequence). This CDR3 has 13 amino acids. CDR3 coding DNA: TGTGCCAGCAGTTCCGGGACAGCCTACGAGCAGTACTTC. Translating gives CASSSGTAYEQYF.

This clonotype was found many times. V and J are TRBV7-3 and TRBJ2-7, with a possible D match to TRBD1 (6 bases). The germline CDR1 and CDR2 sequences are SGHTA and FQGTGA. The CDR3 contains 15 residues. Trimming removed 5 bases from V and 4 bases from J, with 18 bases in between. In nucleotides, the CDR3 is TGTGCCAGCAGCCTACGTCCGGGACAACTTTACGAGCAGTACTTC. It specifies CASSLRPGQLYEQYF.

V is TRBV3-1 and J is TRBJ1-1; D perhaps matches TRBD1 (6 bases). The length of the CDR3 is 16 residues. The germline V gene has CDR1 LGHDT and CDR2 YNNKEL (reference sequence). Trimming took off 2 bases at V and 0 bases at J, with 13 bases between the two ends. The CDR3: CASSQRITGMNTEAFF. For the CDR3, the DNA is TGTGCCAGCAGCCAACGAATCACAGGGATGAACACTGAAGCTTTCTTT.

The J gene is TRBJ2-1, the V gene TRBV20-1; maybe TRBD2 (10 bases). This CDR3 spans 19 amino acids. The germline gives CDR1 DFQATT, CDR2 SNEGSKA (reference sequence). V gave up 5 bases and J gave up 3 bases, with 29 bases separating them. The CDR3 reads CSASSQQGAVAGGYNEQFF. The CDR3 DNA reads as TGCAGTGCTTCGTCCCAACAGGGGGCTGTAGCGGGAGGCTACAATGAGCAGTTCTTC.

The chain carries TRBV9 and TRBJ2-2; 9 nucleotides agree with TRBD1. V lost 3 bases to trimming and J lost 1 base; unmatched junction nucleotides: 10. There are 18 residues in the CDR3. Looked up from germline, CDR1 is SGDLS and CDR2 is YYNGEE. CDR3 region: CASSGRFSGQGNTGELFF. CDR3 bases: TGTGCCAGCAGCGGAAGATTCTCGGGACAGGGGAACACCGGGGAGCTGTTTTTT.

The gene calls are TRBV6-1 and TRBJ2-7; unclear D gene. Germline CDR1 is MNHNS and CDR2 is SASEGT. The CDR3 extends over 12 amino acids. The germline V and J ends were trimmed by 2 bases and 3 bases, with 5 bases remaining between them. The CDR3 spells CASSENYYEQYF. CDR3 DNA sequence: TGTGCCAGCAGTGAAAATTACTACGAGCAGTACTTC.

The V gene is TRBV6-1, the J gene TRBJ2-1; tentative D call: TRBD1 (5 bases). The V gene's germline CDR1 is MNHNS and CDR2 SASEGT. This CDR3 contains 16 residues. V lost 8 bases and J 3 bases, leaving 20 bases between the germline ends. As DNA, the CDR3 is TGTGCCAGCCATCCTGGGGCCAGGGCTTTCTACAATGAGCAGTTCTTC. Its protein product is CASHPGARAFYNEQFF.

This clonotype came up many times. V usage is TRBV3-1 and J usage is TRBJ2-5; D is possibly TRBD2 (6 bases). CDR3 length: 13 residues. Trimming took off 1 base at V and 5 bases at J, with 8 bases between the two ends. Germline V gives CDR1 LGHDT, CDR2 YNNKEL (reference sequence). The CDR3 loop is CASSQAGVETQYF. The CDR3 DNA is TGTGCCAGCAGCCAAGCGGGAGTGGAGACCCAGTACTTC.

The V and J genes are TRBV3-1 and TRBJ2-7, with a weak D call TRBD1 (6 bases). Germline V gene data show CDR1 as LGHDT and CDR2 as YNNKEL (reference sequence). The CDR3 has 16 amino acids. V dropped 1 base and J dropped 0 bases, with 13 bases sitting between them. The CDR3 DNA reads TGTGCCAGCAGCCAAGTCGGCTCAGGGGCCTCCTACGAGCAGTACTTC. Encoded protein: CASSQVGSGASYEQYF.

This chain uses TRBV6-1 with TRBJ2-5, with 10 bases aligning to TRBD1. The V segment lost 4 bases and the J segment 3 bases; nucleotides outside the gene matches: 5. This CDR3 region has 15 residues. Germline CDR1 reads MNHNS; CDR2 reads SASEGT. CDR3 region: CASSVTGTGEETQYF. As DNA, the CDR3 is TGTGCCAGCAGTGTCACCGGGACAGGGGAAGAGACCCAGTACTTC.

Concerning this clonotype itself: A read error is possible here, since a much larger clone lies one base away. J is TRBJ2-5 and V is TRBV30, with 7 bases matching TRBD2. This CDR3 contains 14 residues. The germline V gene has CDR1 GTSNPN and CDR2 SVGIG (reference sequence). The CDR3 region is CAWSAGGRKETQNF. The CDR3 coding sequence is TGTGCCTGGAGTGCTGGCGGGAGAAAAGAGACCCAGAACTTC.

The chain couples TRBV14 to TRBJ2-7; no clear D gene. The CDR3 has 14 amino acids. CDR1 and CDR2 from the germline V gene are SGHDN and FVKESK. The V end was cut by 5 bases, the J end by 4 bases, with 15 bases between. The DNA for the CDR3 is TGTGCCAGCAGCAACTCGGGCGACCCGTACGAGCAGTACTTC. Translating gives CASSNSGDPYEQYF.

The chain links TRBV29-1 to TRBJ2-3, with D tentatively TRBD2 (6 bases). The germline CDR1 and CDR2 sequences are SQVTM and ANQGSEA. CDR3 length: 13 residues. V was pared by 7 bases and J by 2 bases, with 13 bases between. CDR3 protein: CSATGTVTDTQYF. CDR3 nucleotides: TGCAGCGCTACCGGGACTGTCACAGATACGCAGTATTTT.

The chain uses TRBV11-3 and TRBJ1-6; D is ambiguous. This CDR3 has 13 residues. Trimming took off 2 bases at V and 7 bases at J, with 6 bases between the two ends. CDR1 and CDR2 from the germline V gene are SGHNT and YENEEA. CDR3 protein: CASSLNVNSPLHF. CDR3 bases: TGTGCCAGCAGCTTAAACGTGAATTCACCCCTCCACTTT.

In its sample, this clonotype was seen a few times. The chain uses TRBV29-1 and TRBJ1-1, with 9 bases that match TRBD1. J lost 1 base, V lost 6 bases, and 3 bases had no gene match. This CDR3 has 13 residues. Germline V gene lookup returns CDR1 SQVTM and CDR2 ANQGSEA. CDR3 DNA: TGCAGCGTCTGGACAGGGGAGAACACTGAAGCTTTCTTT. Residues: CSVWTGENTEAFF.

This clonotype was found many times. V gene TRBV28 combines with J gene TRBJ2-7; D gene unclear. Germline CDR1 and CDR2: MDHEN and SYDVKM. Deletions cut 4 bases from V and 2 bases from J, with 12 bases between. The length of the CDR3 is 14 residues. The CDR3 DNA reads TGTGCCAGCAGTTCAAGGACCCAAACCTACGAGCAGTACTTC. It yields the protein CASSSRTQTYEQYF. The whole variable domain, filled in from reference TRBV28 and TRBJ2-7, reads DVKVTQSSRYLVKRTGEKVFLECVQDMDHENMFWYRQDPGLGLRLIYFSYDVKMKEKGDIPEGYSVSREKKERFSLILESASTNQTSMYLCASSSRTQTYEQYFGPGTRLTVT.

The sample holds a few counts of this clonotype. The chain employs TRBV6-4 and TRBJ1-1; D is perhaps TRBD1 (6 bases). This CDR3 has 15 residues. Germline CDR1 reads MRHNA; CDR2 reads SNTAGT. V was cut by 3 bases and J by 0 bases, with 11 bases left in between. The CDR3 region has the DNA TGTGCCAGCAGTGAAAAAACAGGGCTGAACACTGAAGCTTTCTTT. The encoded protein is CASSEKTGLNTEAFF.

This clonotype was seen a single time. One end of the junction does not line up with germline, which may come from a read error. The chain combines TRBV6-2 or TRBV6-3 with TRBJ2-2, with D tentatively TRBD1 or TRBD2 (6 bases each). Germline-derived CDR1 and CDR2 are MNHEY and SVGEGT. The CDR3 covers 16 residues. CDR3 residues: CAGSSTGREPYGELFF. The DNA of the CDR3 is TGTGCCGGCAGTTCAACAGGGCGGGAACCCTACGGGGAGCTGTTTTTT.

V and J are TRBV28 and TRBJ2-7; 8 bases align to TRBD1. The CDR3 covers 16 residues. Germline V gene sequence: CDR1 MDHEN, CDR2 SYDVKM. The V gene end was trimmed by 5 bases and the J gene end by 0 bases; junction bases not matched to a gene: 9. This CDR3 is CASSPAGTGLSYEQYF. In nucleotides, the CDR3 is TGTGCCAGCAGTCCAGCCGGGACAGGACTCTCCTACGAGCAGTACTTC.

This clonotype appeared a few times. The J gene is TRBJ2-1, the V gene TRBV12-3 or TRBV12-4, with D possibly matching TRBD2 (6 bases). The CDR3 is 12 amino acids. Between the trimmed V and J ends, which lost 3 bases and 14 bases, there was a span of 14 bases. This chain's CDR3 is CASSLGGPPKFF. DNA for the CDR3: TGTGCCAGCAGTTTGGGGGGTCCGCCGAAGTTCTTC.